The 14 T cell receptor beta chains below were found in one sample sequenced in a study of blood T cells in healthy people across ages. The second PCR ran roughly 6 to 12 cycles with a sample-barcoded 5' primer and J-beta primers. Via MiXCR, TCRdb re-called the 5' RACE reads, giving one row per CDR3 protein. In the table there are over 1,200,000 distinct CDR3 sequences, 59% of which are singletons. Sequenced material: blood. The source of these receptors is a man between 18 and 29 years old in good health.

The chain uses TRBV5-1 and TRBJ1-1, with 8 bases matching TRBD1. Trimming at V came to 3 bases and at J to 1 base, leaving 2 bases not matched to a gene. This CDR3 is built from 14 residues. CDR1 SGHRS and CDR2 YFSETQ come from the germline V gene. The CDR3 DNA follows: TGCGCCAGCAGCTGGGGACAGGCGAACACTGAAGCTTTCTTT. Encoded protein: CASSWGQANTEAFF.

J is TRBJ1-2 and V is TRBV6-5, with TRBD1 identical over 7 bases. There are 11 residues in the CDR3. The germline CDR1 and CDR2 sequences are MNHEY and SVGAGI. The DNA for the CDR3 is TGTGCTGTGTTGACAGGGAATGGCTACACCTTC. This sequence encodes CAVLTGNGYTF.

The chain links TRBV14 to TRBJ2-5; D is unclear. Trimming took 0 bases from V and 0 from J, leaving 20 bases between them. From germline, CDR1 is SGHDN and CDR2 FVKESK. This CDR3 region has 19 residues. This CDR3 reads CASSQDFGNPTAYQETQYF. The CDR3 DNA sequence: TGTGCCAGCAGCCAAGATTTCGGAAATCCCACTGCGTACCAAGAGACCCAGTACTTC.

The chain combines TRBV6-5 with TRBJ2-6, with D unclear. CDR1 MNHEY and CDR2 SVGAGI come from the germline V gene. This CDR3 is built from 13 residues. The V and J ends lost 10 bases and 3 bases respectively, with 10 bases between them. The CDR3, as DNA: TGTGCCACCCTGGGGAATGGGGCCAACGTCCTGACTTTC. Its protein product is CATLGNGANVLTF.

This clonotype appeared once. This chain's CDR3 is CASSWAEGGMREKLFF. As DNA, the CDR3 is TGTGCCAGCAGTTGGGCCGAGGGGGGGATGAGAGAAAAACTGTTTTTT. The rearrangement links TRBV12-3 or TRBV12-4 to TRBJ1-4; a weak D match, TRBD1 (6 bases). This CDR3 has 16 residues. V lost 4 bases and J lost 8, with 20 bases in between.

The rearrangement joins TRBV20-1 to TRBJ2-1; TRBD2 matches at 9 bases. Trimming took 3 bases from V and 9 from J; bases not matched to a gene: 9. This CDR3 has 14 residues. CDR1 and CDR2 from the germline V gene are DFQATT and SNEGSKA (reference sequence). The CDR3, as DNA: TGCAGTGCTAGTATTGCTAGCGGGATGGGTGAGCAGTTCTTC. It codes for CSASIASGMGEQFF.

The rearrangement uses TRBV11-2 and TRBJ2-5; 10 nucleotides agree with TRBD2. CDR3 length: 16 amino acids. CDR1 and CDR2 (germline): SGHAT, FQNNGV. J was trimmed by 3 bases and V by 7 bases; bases with no gene match: 11. In DNA, the CDR3 is TGTGCCAGCAACGGGGGGAGCGGGGGGGCGAAAGAGACCCAGTACTTC. It codes for CASNGGSGGAKETQYF. Filled out from reference TRBV11-2 and TRBJ2-5, the complete variable domain reads EAGVAQSPRYKIIEKRQSVAFWCNPISGHATLYWYQQILGQGPKLLIQFQNNGVVDDSQLPKDRFSAERLKGVDSTLKIQPAKLEDSAVYLCASNGGSGGAKETQYFGPGTRLLVL.

This clonotype has only a few counts. This chain connects TRBV6-2 or TRBV6-3 to TRBJ2-3; 8 bases line up with TRBD1. In germline, CDR1 is MNHEY, CDR2 SVGEGT. The V segment lost 0 bases and the J segment 4 bases; nucleotides outside the gene matches: 3. The CDR3 spans 15 residues. The CDR3 region has the DNA TGTGCCAGCAGTTACTCGGCGACAGGGGCAGATACGCAGTATTTT. It translates to CASSYSATGADTQYF.

This chain uses TRBV7-2 with TRBJ2-4; TRBD2 agrees at 7 bases. The CDR3 sequence is 15 residues long. The V gene's germline CDR1 is SGHTA and CDR2 FQGNSA. After removal of 5 bases from V and 9 bases from J, the junction contained 13 bases not matched to a gene. In nucleotides, the CDR3 is TGTGCCAGCAGCGGCACACTCCGGGAGGACGGCATTCAGTACTTC. It encodes CASSGTLREDGIQYF.

V and J are TRBV29-1 and TRBJ1-5; D call uncertain. From germline, CDR1 is SQVTM and CDR2 ANQGSEA. V lost 4 bases and J lost 3, with 7 bases in between. CDR3 length equals 12 residues. Here the CDR3 reads CSVVEANQPQHF. The CDR3 DNA is TGCAGCGTTGTGGAGGCCAATCAGCCCCAGCATTTT.

This chain links TRBV9 with TRBJ2-2; TRBD2 aligns across 13 bases. Per the germline V gene, CDR1 is SGDLS and CDR2 is YYNGEE. The CDR3 is made up of 19 amino acids. V lost 0 bases, J lost 1 base, and 6 bases stayed unmatched. The DNA for the CDR3 is TGTGCCAGCAGCGTAGGACTAGCGGGGGGTCCCAAGAACACCGGGGAGCTGTTTTTT. Its protein is CASSVGLAGGPKNTGELFF.

The chain couples TRBV10-3 to TRBJ2-3; possibly TRBD2 for D (6 bases). The CDR3 is made up of 14 amino acids. Trimming left V 3 bases short and J 2 bases short, with 9 bases between. Germline lookup yields CDR1 ENHRY and CDR2 SYGVKD. CDR3 sequence reads: CAISDGGVTDTQYF. DNA for the CDR3: TGTGCCATCAGTGACGGAGGGGTCACAGATACGCAGTATTTT.

The V gene is TRBV6-5, the J gene TRBJ1-1, with 7 bases fitting TRBD1. The germline gives CDR1 MNHEY, CDR2 SVGAGI. There are 17 residues in the CDR3. V shed 2 bases, J shed 3 bases, and the junction held 12 bases outside the gene matches. Written as DNA, the CDR3 is TGTGCCAGCAGTTACGCAGTCAGGGGGGCGTCGGACACTGAAGCTTTCTTT. Its translation is CASSYAVRGASDTEAFF.

This rearrangement joins TRBV4-2 to TRBJ2-1; TRBD2 might be the D (6 bases). V dropped 4 bases and J dropped 8 bases, with 12 bases sitting between them. CDR3 size: 13 residues. Germline lookup yields CDR1 LGHNA and CDR2 YNFKEQ. In DNA, the CDR3 is TGTGCCAGCAGCCCGATTACTAGCTATGAGCAGTTCTTC. This gives the protein CASSPITSYEQFF.